Below, 20 T cell receptor beta chains from the same sample are listed, as sequenced in a study of blood T cells in healthy people across ages. Using a J-beta primer mix together with a sample-barcoded 5' primer, a second PCR was run for roughly 7 to 11 cycles. TCRdb reprocessed the 5' RACE reads via MiXCR and lists one record per CDR3 protein. The sample has approximately 680,000 distinct CDR3 sequences, roughly 32% seen once. Sequencing was performed on blood. The receptor source for this set is a woman older than 75 in good health.

This clonotype was recorded a few times. This sequence may be a read error, since a much larger clone differs from it by one base. The rearrangement joins TRBV7-2 to TRBJ2-1, with D perhaps TRBD2 (7 bases). The J call may be wrong; the DNA end is better matched by TRBJ2-7. The CDR3 runs to 15 residues. CDR1 and CDR2 (germline): SGHTA, FQGNSA. As DNA, the CDR3 is TGTGCCAGCAGCTTAGCGGGGGGGCCCTACAATGAGCAGTACTTC. Translating it yields CASSLAGGPYNEQYF.

This clonotype was observed many times. The chain links TRBV9 to TRBJ1-1; possibly TRBD1 for D (5 bases). V lost 0 bases and J lost 6, with 15 bases in between. Germline CDR1 and CDR2: SGDLS and YYNGEE. This CDR3 has 15 amino acids. This chain's CDR3 is CASSVGQGRDAEAFF. For the CDR3, the DNA is TGTGCCAGCAGCGTAGGCCAGGGTCGGGACGCTGAAGCTTTCTTT.

This chain connects TRBV5-1 to TRBJ2-3; the match to TRBD2 covers 8 bases. CDR1 and CDR2 from the germline V gene are SGHRS and YFSETQ. V lost 0 bases and J lost 0; bases outside the gene matches: 0. CDR3 length equals 15 residues. CDR3 DNA: TGCGCCAGCAGCTTGGTAGCGGGGAGCACAGATACGCAGTATTTT. As protein: CASSLVAGSTDTQYF.

About this clonotype: The junction departs from the called germline gene at one end, perhaps through a read error. The chain combines TRBV6-6 with TRBJ2-5; 10 bases line up with TRBD1. This CDR3 is 15 amino acids long. Germline V lookup: CDR1 MNHNY, CDR2 SVGAGI (reference sequence). The CDR3 nucleotides read TGTTCCAGCAGTCTTCGGACAGGGGGCCAAGAGACCCAGTACTTC. It specifies CSSSLRTGGQETQYF.

Of note for this clonotype: The junction departs from germline at one end; a sequencing error may be responsible. This chain connects TRBV28 to TRBJ1-5; D might be TRBD1 (5 bases). CDR1 and CDR2 from the germline V gene are MDHEN and SYDVKM. This CDR3 spans 13 amino acids. CDR3 bases: TGTGCCAGCAGCCCCACAGGCAATCAGCTCCAGCATTTT. Translated: CASSPTGNQLQHF.

This clonotype appeared a few times. A much more abundant neighbour one base away suggests this may be a read error. The gene calls are TRBV10-3 and TRBJ2-1; TRBD2 matches at 10 bases. This CDR3 contains 15 residues. CDR1 and CDR2 from the germline V gene are ENHRY and SYGVKD. DNA of the CDR3: TGTACCATCAGTGCTCAGCGGGGGGGGGACAATGAGCAGTTCTTC. Protein sequence: CTISAQRGGDNEQFF.

This clonotype was counted ten times or more. The V and J genes are TRBV7-3 and TRBJ2-1; TRBD2 aligns across 10 bases. J lost 4 bases, V lost 4 bases, and 7 bases had no gene match. The CDR3 has 16 amino acids. Germline CDR1 SGHTA, CDR2 FQGTGA. As DNA, the CDR3 is TGTGCCAGCAGCTCGTTAGCGGGGGGAAGGTACAATGAGCAGTTCTTC. Translated: CASSSLAGGRYNEQFF.

In regard to this clonotype: This may come from a read error, since a much larger clone is one base off. V usage is TRBV7-9 and J usage is TRBJ2-1, with D possibly TRBD1 on 5 matching bases. Germline V gives CDR1 SEHNR, CDR2 FQNEAQ (reference sequence). The CDR3 consists of 13 residues. V lost 6 bases and J lost 5, with 11 bases in between. The CDR3 region has the DNA TGTGCCAGCAGGGAGACAGAAAACAATGAGCAGTTCTTC. Translated: CASRETENNEQFF.

The rearrangement joins TRBV20-1 to TRBJ2-7; tentative D call: TRBD1 (6 bases). The DNA end is more similar to TRBJ2-5, so the J call may be wrong. The CDR3 contains 14 residues. CDR1 is DFQATT and CDR2 is SNEGSKA in the germline V gene (reference sequence). CDR3 in DNA: TGCAGTGCTAGAGCAGGGGACCTCCAGGAGACCCAGTACTTC. It codes for CSARAGDLQETQYF.

This clonotype was counted ten times or more. The J gene is TRBJ2-7, the V gene TRBV5-1; TRBD1 is a possible D gene (6 bases). The V gene lost 4 bases and the J gene lost 0 bases, with 14 bases spanning the gap. The CDR3 runs 15 residues. Germline V CDR1 and CDR2: SGHRS, YFSETQ. CDR3 sequence: CASSARDTNSYEQYF. The CDR3, as DNA: TGCGCCAGCAGCGCCCGGGACACTAACTCCTACGAGCAGTACTTC.

Many counts were recorded for this clonotype. This rearrangement joins TRBV30 to TRBJ1-2; D perhaps matches TRBD1 (5 bases). Trimming stripped 3 bases from V and 7 bases from J, with 15 bases between. This CDR3 is built from 13 residues. Per germline, CDR1 GTSNPN and CDR2 SVGIG (reference sequence). The CDR3 here is CAWSLGRDRGYTF. DNA of the CDR3: TGTGCCTGGAGCCTGGGCCGGGACCGTGGCTACACCTTC. Supplemented by reference TRBV30 and TRBJ1-2, the full variable domain reads SQTIHQWPATLVQPVGSPLSLECTVEGTSNPNLYWYRQAAGRGLQLLFYSVGIGQISSEVPQNLSASRPQDRQFILSSKKLLLSDSGFYLCAWSLGRDRGYTFGSGTRLTVV.

This sequence joins TRBV28 and TRBJ1-1; D remains unclear. The CDR3 consists of 15 residues. Germline-derived CDR1 and CDR2 are MDHEN and SYDVKM. The ends were cut back, 1 base at V and 0 bases at J, with 9 bases in the middle. CDR3 in amino acids: CASSLFAGMNTEAFF. DNA for the CDR3: TGTGCCAGCAGTTTATTCGCGGGCATGAACACTGAAGCTTTCTTT.

This clonotype was observed a few times. V is TRBV28 and J is TRBJ2-5; 9 bases align to TRBD1. Germline lookup yields CDR1 MDHEN and CDR2 SYDVKM. Trimming removed 0 bases from V and 1 base from J; junction bases left unmatched: 0. CDR3 length equals 15 residues. CDR3: CASSLWGQGQETQYF. For the CDR3, the DNA is TGTGCCAGCAGTTTATGGGGACAGGGCCAAGAGACCCAGTACTTC.

The chain recombines TRBV30 with TRBJ2-5; 10 bases align to TRBD2. The ends lost 5 bases at V and 1 base at J; junction bases unmatched: 7. CDR3 length: 15 residues. Germline loops: CDR1 GTSNPN, CDR2 SVGIG (reference sequence). The CDR3 loop reads CAWATSGAFQETQYF. Written as DNA, the CDR3 is TGTGCCTGGGCTACTAGCGGGGCATTCCAAGAGACCCAGTACTTC.

This clonotype was detected many times. The J gene is TRBJ1-5, the V gene TRBV20-1; 7 nucleotides align to TRBD1. Germline values: CDR1 DFQATT, CDR2 SNEGSKA (reference sequence). Trimming cost V 8 bases and J 1 base; bases outside gene matches: 5. The CDR3 spans 13 residues. The CDR3 bases are TGCAGTTCCCGGGACAGCAGCAATCAGCCCCAGCATTTT. Encoded protein: CSSRDSSNQPQHF.

The chain recombines TRBV30 with TRBJ1-2, with TRBD1 as a possible D gene (5 bases). Germline V gene lookup returns CDR1 GTSNPN and CDR2 SVGIG (reference sequence). Trimming left V 1 base short and J 9 bases short, with 15 bases between. The CDR3 has 13 amino acids. CDR3 amino acids: CAWSGGTRVSYTF. The CDR3 DNA is TGTGCCTGGAGTGGGGGGACCCGGGTCAGCTACACCTTC.

A few counts support this clonotype. V is TRBV12-3 or TRBV12-4 and J is TRBJ2-1, with D perhaps TRBD1 (5 bases). The CDR3 spans 16 residues. V shed 6 bases and J shed 1 base, with 16 bases lying between them. The CDR3 region has the DNA TGTGCCAGCAGCCCAGGGCCTAGTAAATCCTACAATGAGCAGTTCTTC. This translates into CASSPGPSKSYNEQFF.

This clonotype was counted ten times or more. The gene calls are TRBV10-3 and TRBJ2-7, with D uncertain. V was shortened by 3 bases and J by 1 base, with 13 bases between the two germline ends. There are 15 residues in the CDR3. CDR1 is ENHRY and CDR2 is SYGVKD in the germline V gene. The CDR3 nucleotides read TGTGCCATCAGTGACATTAAAACAGTGTCCTACGAGCAGTACTTC. Its protein is CAISDIKTVSYEQYF.

In its sample, this clonotype was seen many times. V is TRBV20-1 and J is TRBJ2-5, with D possibly TRBD2 on 6 matching bases. Germline CDR1 reads DFQATT; CDR2 reads SNEGSKA (reference sequence). CDR3 length equals 18 residues. The V and J ends lost 0 bases and 0 bases respectively, with 20 bases between them. CDR3 in amino acids: CSARDPTRGGHNQETQYF. CDR3 nucleotides: TGCAGTGCTAGAGACCCGACCCGGGGAGGACACAACCAAGAGACCCAGTACTTC.

The sample holds a few counts of this clonotype. The chain uses TRBV4-3 and TRBJ2-2; either TRBD1 or TRBD2 may supply D (6 bases each). Germline V gene data show CDR1 as LGHNA and CDR2 as YSLEER. The germline V and J ends were trimmed by 0 bases and 10 bases, with 9 bases remaining between them. This CDR3 has 13 residues. The CDR3 reads CASSQDRGEELFF. The CDR3, as DNA: TGCGCCAGCAGCCAAGATAGGGGGGAGGAGCTGTTTTTT.